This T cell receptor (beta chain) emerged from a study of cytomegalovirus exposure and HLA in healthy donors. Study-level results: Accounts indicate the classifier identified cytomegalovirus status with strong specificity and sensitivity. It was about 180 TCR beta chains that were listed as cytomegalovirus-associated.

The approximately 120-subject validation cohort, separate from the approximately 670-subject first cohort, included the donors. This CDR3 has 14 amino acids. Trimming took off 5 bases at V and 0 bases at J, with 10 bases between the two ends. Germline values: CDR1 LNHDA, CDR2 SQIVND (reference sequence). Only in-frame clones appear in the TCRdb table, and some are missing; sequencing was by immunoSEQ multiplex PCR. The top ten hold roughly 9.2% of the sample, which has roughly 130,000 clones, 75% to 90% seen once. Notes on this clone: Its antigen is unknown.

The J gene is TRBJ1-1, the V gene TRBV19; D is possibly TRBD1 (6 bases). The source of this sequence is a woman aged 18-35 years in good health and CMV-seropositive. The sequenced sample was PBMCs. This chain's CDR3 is CASSPGQLNTEAFF. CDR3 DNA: TGTGCCAGTAGTCCTGGACAGCTGAACACTGAAGCTTTCTTT.